This TCR beta chain was identified in a study of PD-1 blockade in classical Hodgkin lymphoma. Findings and limits, study-wide: When set against healthy donors, newly diagnosed patients were reported to show lower baseline TCR diversity. CD4+ TCR diversity rose significantly by C4D1, and CD8+ TCR diversity did not. Newly diagnosed patients had diversity similar to the baseline diversity of complete responders.

The CDR3 has 14 amino acids. V was cut by 6 bases and J by 1 base, with 12 bases left in between. Looked up from germline, CDR1 is SNHLY and CDR2 is FYNNEI. Stated time point: cycle 4 day 1 (C4D1), after 6 weeks of nivolumab. All patients experienced relapse after autologous stem cell transplantation, and brentuximab vedotin exposure was variable. The study isolated CD8+ T cells from thawed PBMCs by magnetic negative selection. Assay used: immunoSEQ multiplex PCR; TCRdb lists only in-frame clones, some missing. In the table there are roughly 20,000 clones, less than 90% of which are singletons. This clone was counted between two and nine times. Its antigen is as yet unknown.

This sequence originates from a human donor with classical Hodgkin lymphoma. The chain has TRBV2 and TRBJ1-1; D possibly corresponds to TRBD1 (6 bases). The source was CD8+ T cells from blood, collected before the fourth cycle of nivolumab. For the CDR3, the DNA is TGTGCCAGCAGCGGGATGACAGGGAACACTGAAGCTTTCTTT. This sequence encodes CASSGMTGNTEAFF.